This T cell receptor (beta chain) was identified during a study of blood T cell repertoires in COVID-19. Study-wide context: The United States, Italy and Spain provided the acute and convalescent COVID-19 samples. T cells, B-cell-depleted T cells, or PBMCs provided the cDNA or gDNA that served as material.

The repertoire was sequenced with immunoSEQ multiplex PCR; TCRdb's copy has only in-frame clones and lacks some. The data contain about 160,000 clones, 75% to 85% of them singletons. The CDR3 spans 14 residues. Germline V gives CDR1 WSHSY, CDR2 SAAADI. Trimming cost V 6 bases and J 4 bases, with 15 bases left between them. The rearrangement links TRBV10-2 to TRBJ1-1; tentative D call: TRBD1 (5 bases). The material sequenced was PBMCs or T cells enriched from blood (not recorded which). This clonotype originated in an older woman who had recovered from COVID-19. The CDR3 protein is CASSGSRGSTEAFF. The CDR3, as DNA: TGCGCCAGCAGCGGTTCTAGGGGCAGCACTGAAGCTTTCTTT.